The present entry profiles one T cell receptor beta chain with its context. The data were taken from a study of blood T cell repertoires in COVID-19. About the research overall: Acute-phase and convalescent COVID-19 samples originated in the United States, Italy and Spain.

CDR1 and CDR2 (germline): MGHRA, YSYEKL. This CDR3 spans 16 amino acids. V lost 0 bases and J lost 1, with 10 bases in between. The method was immunoSEQ multiplex PCR; TCRdb's version includes in-frame clones alone and lacks a portion of them. This table has 250,000 to 350,000 clones, just over 90% appearing once. The sample consisted of peripheral blood. V usage is TRBV4-1 and J usage is TRBJ1-5; D is unresolved. The origin of this receptor is a young woman with COVID-19, enrolled during active disease. DNA of the CDR3: TGCGCCAGCAGCCAAGAATCGGGAGCGAGCAATCAGCCCCAGCATTTT. Translating gives CASSQESGASNQPQHF.